This is a list of T cell receptor beta chains from one sample in a study of human T cells and chemical hapten exposure. TCRdb used MiXCR to reprocess the reads, holding one entry per CDR3 protein. The sample shows about 120,000 distinct CDR3 sequences, over 7% of them seen only once. Sequences were obtained from whole blood. Receptor source: a human donor in good health. Some clones in this sample may be carry-over from other donors' samples. Both conserved end residues are trimmed from each CDR3. Each record gives: J gene, V gene, CDR3 protein.

j_gene: TRBJ2-3
v_gene: TRBV5-1
CDR3aa: ASSWGTDTDTQY

j_gene: TRBJ2-6
v_gene: TRBV7-8
CDR3aa: ASSLAPLEGSLEGANVLT

j_gene: TRBJ1-1
v_gene: TRBV5-4
CDR3aa: ASSSGQGKNTEAF

j_gene: TRBJ2-2
v_gene: TRBV10-3
CDR3aa: AISEILDTGELF

j_gene: TRBJ2-6
v_gene: TRBV6-2/TRBV6-3
CDR3aa: ASSQGAGANVLT

j_gene: TRBJ2-2
v_gene: TRBV11-2
CDR3aa: ASSSPLQRERFGELF

j_gene: TRBJ2-2
v_gene: TRBV5-1
CDR3aa: ASSLREGTGELF

j_gene: TRBJ2-7
v_gene: TRBV6-5
CDR3aa: ASRGLQQTYEQY

j_gene: TRBJ1-2
v_gene: TRBV4-1
CDR3aa: ASSQIEGVSGYT

j_gene: TRBJ2-2
v_gene: TRBV20-1
CDR3aa: SAKAGTYTGELF

j_gene: TRBJ2-5
v_gene: TRBV20-1
CDR3aa: SARGTSGNQETQY

j_gene: TRBJ1-1
v_gene: TRBV20-1
CDR3aa: SARGGTENTEAF

j_gene: TRBJ2-7
v_gene: TRBV5-1
CDR3aa: ASSLESLDEQY

j_gene: TRBJ1-2
v_gene: TRBV5-1
CDR3aa: ASKQGLEDGYT

j_gene: TRBJ2-3
v_gene: TRBV27
CDR3aa: ASKGWSGGADTQY

j_gene: TRBJ2-5
v_gene: TRBV5-5
CDR3aa: ASSSIEETQY

j_gene: TRBJ2-1
v_gene: TRBV5-5
CDR3aa: ASSLILTSGGRSSYNEQF

j_gene: TRBJ2-2
v_gene: TRBV7-9
CDR3aa: ASSLAFGTGLGTGELF

j_gene: TRBJ2-5
v_gene: TRBV27
CDR3aa: ASSRSPGRQETQY

j_gene: TRBJ2-5
v_gene: TRBV11-2
CDR3aa: ASRLLAGGRTQY

j_gene: TRBJ1-5
v_gene: TRBV6-1
CDR3aa: ASIRGEAQPQH

j_gene: TRBJ2-7
v_gene: TRBV28
CDR3aa: ASSSHPTHGPYEQY

j_gene: TRBJ1-5
v_gene: TRBV7-8
CDR3aa: ASSLGLRQGVNQPQH

j_gene: TRBJ1-2
v_gene: TRBV5-1
CDR3aa: ASSVFRHGTGGVYGYT

j_gene: TRBJ1-1
v_gene: TRBV12-3/TRBV12-4
CDR3aa: ASRNPSDRGGKGNAEAF

j_gene: TRBJ2-1
v_gene: TRBV4-3
CDR3aa: ASSQAWDREYNEQF

j_gene: TRBJ2-1
v_gene: TRBV15
CDR3aa: ATSRGVAARLAGGGNEQF

j_gene: TRBJ2-1
v_gene: TRBV2
CDR3aa: ASRGQVYNEQF

j_gene: TRBJ2-1
v_gene: TRBV27
CDR3aa: ASRPGLGRDSGSYNEQF

j_gene: TRBJ1-2
v_gene: TRBV12-3/TRBV12-4
CDR3aa: ASSLRGARWA

j_gene: TRBJ2-1
v_gene: TRBV7-6
CDR3aa: ASSLGGGLSSYNEQF

j_gene: TRBJ1-1
v_gene: TRBV5-1
CDR3aa: ASSLAGGRHTEAF

j_gene: TRBJ1-2
v_gene: TRBV30
CDR3aa: AWSAGGTYGYT

j_gene: TRBJ1-5
v_gene: TRBV9
CDR3aa: ASSGTESNQPQH

j_gene: TRBJ1-2
v_gene: TRBV5-1
CDR3aa: ASSLGGRPT

j_gene: TRBJ2-1
v_gene: TRBV15
CDR3aa: ATSPERGAYNEQF